This record covers a single TCR beta chain. This record belongs to a study of shared T cell receptors in the human thymus. There are 16 residues in the CDR3. V shed 0 bases, J shed 4 bases, and the junction held 8 bases outside the gene matches. Germline loops: CDR1 MNHNS, CDR2 SASEGT. Data came from immunoSEQ multiplex PCR; TCRdb stores just in-frame clones and leaves some out. Of 720,000 or so clones listed, approximately 85% are singletons. These data are also associated with another study on human thymus T cells. That work states: Corrective cardiac operations yielded the resected thymus tissue.

This sequence originates from a girl in the first two years of life with a congenital heart defect. Material: thymocytes. The chain uses TRBV6-1 and TRBJ1-1; 7 bases agree with TRBD1. This CDR3 is CASSEAPTGRSTEAFF. In DNA form, the CDR3 reads TGTGCCAGCAGTGAAGCACCGACAGGGAGGAGCACTGAAGCTTTCTTT.